This is a list of T cell receptor beta chains from one sample in a study of T cells in localized non-small cell lung cancer. TCRdb's table, derived via immunoSEQ multiplex PCR, lists solely in-frame clones and lacks some. The table lists 20,000 to 30,000 clones, 81% of them singletons. The material sequenced was peripheral blood, taken before any cancer treatment. These receptors all stem from a man aged 35-69 years with stage III squamous cell lung carcinoma. Both conserved end residues are part of each CDR3. The D gene is left open where the match is weak. Rows give clone size only sometimes, using once, few, many, or a class for an expanded clone.

d_call clone_size j_call v_call cdr3_aa cdr3_nt
- few TRBJ2-6 TRBV27 CAVQGSRSGANVLTF TGTGCCGTACAAGGGTCCCGCTCTGGGGCCAACGTCCTGACTTTC
- medium-sized TRBJ1-2 TRBV6-5 CASSDKTGTYGYTF TGTGCCAGCAGCGATAAGACAGGAACCTATGGCTACACCTTC
- - TRBJ2-7 TRBV30 CAWSLGQITYEQYF TGTGCCTGGAGTTTGGGGCAAATTACCTACGAGCAGTACTTC
- - TRBJ2-3 TRBV5-1 CASSADGADTQYF TGCGCCAGCAGCGCGGATGGCGCAGATACGCAGTATTTT
- - TRBJ1-2 TRBV7-2 CASSERGGLSDGYTF TGTGCCAGCAGCGAAAGGGGGGGGTTGTCGGATGGCTACACCTTC
- - TRBJ1-1 TRBV15 CATSKGRLTEAFF TGTGCCACCAGCAAGGGACGCCTCACTGAAGCTTTCTTT
TRBD2 once TRBJ2-1 TRBV27 CASSLTRGPSGSDEQFF TGTGCCAGCAGCCTGACCAGAGGGCCCAGCGGGAGCGATGAGCAGTTCTTC
TRBD2 - TRBJ2-3 TRBV7-9 CASRKDGGDTDTQYF TGTGCCAGCAGGAAAGACGGGGGGGACACAGATACGCAGTATTTT
TRBD1 once TRBJ2-7 TRBV19 CASSEGAGYEQYF TGTGCCAGTAGTGAGGGGGCGGGCTACGAGCAGTACTTC
- - TRBJ1-2 TRBV6-1 CASYPSAQTYGYTF TGTGCCAGCTACCCCTCAGCACAGACCTATGGCTACACCTTC
- - TRBJ1-3 TRBV7-9 CASSSPRSVPAPYF TGTGCCAGCAGCTCGCCGCGCAGTGTTCCTGCCCCATATTTT
- few TRBJ1-1 TRBV9 CASSVGDPGNTEAFF TGTGCCAGCAGCGTAGGGGACCCTGGGAACACTGAAGCTTTCTTT
- - TRBJ1-2 TRBV28 CASSFHRDYGYTF TGTGCCAGCAGTTTCCACCGGGACTATGGCTACACCTTC
TRBD1 - TRBJ2-5 TRBV19 CASSSDRGQRETQYF TGTGCCAGTAGTTCGGACAGGGGGCAAAGGGAGACCCAGTACTTC
- - TRBJ2-5 TRBV7-3 CASSLGVEGTQYF TGTGCCAGCAGCTTAGGCGTTGAGGGGACCCAGTACTTC
- - TRBJ2-1 TRBV14 CASSPDLRGGNEQFF TGTGCCAGCAGTCCAGACCTTCGTGGGGGGAATGAGCAGTTCTTC
TRBD1 - TRBJ1-2 TRBV11-2 CASSLEPTGDGYTF TGTGCCAGCAGCTTAGAGCCGACAGGGGATGGCTACACCTTC
TRBD1 - TRBJ2-5 TRBV5-1 CASSKGTEETQYF TGCGCCAGCAGCAAAGGGACAGAAGAGACCCAGTACTTC
TRBD2 - TRBJ2-2 TRBV28 CATAGVQNTGELFF TGTGCTACAGCGGGAGTCCAGAACACCGGGGAGCTGTTTTTT
- few TRBJ1-1 TRBV4-2 CASSQVGEGNTEAFF TGTGCCAGCAGCCAAGTTGGAGAGGGGAACACTGAAGCTTTCTTT
TRBD2 - TRBJ2-5 TRBV4-2 CASSQDRAGGRETQYF TGTGCCAGCAGCCAAGATCGAGCGGGGGGGCGAGAGACCCAGTACTTC
- medium-sized TRBJ1-3 TRBV30 CAWTYQGNTIYF TGTGCCTGGACCTATCAGGGAAACACCATATATTTT
TRBD1 - TRBJ2-5 TRBV6-5 CASSLQGRWETQYF TGTGCCAGCAGTTTACAGGGGCGATGGGAGACCCAGTACTTC